This passage covers 6 T cell receptor beta chains from one sample sequenced in a study of CD8+CD57+ T cells in acquired aplastic anemia. Profiles of TCR beta VDJ and CDR3 were generated from a genomic DNA template. TCRdb ran MiXCR on the reads and lists one entry per CDR3 protein. The sample records under 200,000 distinct CDR3 sequences, 48% being singletons. CD8+CD57+ cell expansion, shown by flow cytometry, had occurred in the patients selected for sequencing. Material: sorted CD4+, CD8+, or CD8+CD57+ T cells (not recorded which) from PBMCs. These receptors were obtained from a human donor with aplastic anemia.

The table lists this clonotype with many counts. The chain links TRBV6-1 to TRBJ2-1; TRBD1 matches at 7 bases. J gave up 3 bases and V 6 bases, and 8 bases lay outside the gene matches. The CDR3 contains 15 residues. Germline-derived CDR1 and CDR2 are MNHNS and SASEGT. In nucleotides, the CDR3 is TGTGCCAGCAGCCCTACAGGGGCCCACTACAATGAGCAGTTCTTC. It translates to CASSPTGAHYNEQFF.

This clonotype was picked up many times. The chain joins TRBV6-4 to TRBJ2-3; TRBD1 might be the D (6 bases). Germline CDR1 and CDR2: MRHNA and SNTAGT. Deletions cut 4 bases from V and 3 bases from J, with 11 bases between. CDR3 size: 14 residues. CDR3 bases: TGTGCCAGCAGTGGGGGGCTACCAACAGATACGCAGTATTTT. This translates into CASSGGLPTDTQYF.

The CDR3 nucleotides are TGCAGTGGAATGGACCAAATCACTGAAGCTTTCTTT. This gives the protein CSGMDQITEAFF. The chain is built from TRBV20-1 and TRBJ1-1; D is uncertain. The CDR3 runs to 12 residues. Germline V gene data show CDR1 as DFQATT and CDR2 as SNEGSKA (reference sequence). V lost 7 bases to trimming and J lost 4 bases, with 13 bases between them.

The chain recombines TRBV5-5 with TRBJ1-1; D is ambiguous. Trimming left V 0 bases short and J 2 bases short, with 14 bases between. CDR1 and CDR2 (germline): SGHKS, YYEKEE (reference sequence). This CDR3 is 16 amino acids long. The CDR3 loop is CASSLGSGFRNTEAFF. The CDR3 nucleotides read TGTGCCAGCAGCTTGGGGAGCGGGTTTCGTAACACTGAAGCTTTCTTT.

The chain employs TRBV15 and TRBJ2-6; unclear D gene. Germline V gene sequence: CDR1 LNHNV, CDR2 YYDKDF (reference sequence). The CDR3 spans 16 residues. V gave up 9 bases and J gave up 0 bases, with 15 bases separating them. The CDR3 reads CATAPGESSGANVLTF. CDR3 coding DNA: TGTGCCACGGCACCGGGCGAAAGCTCTGGGGCCAACGTCCTGACTTTC.

The chain links TRBV20-1 to TRBJ2-3; 10 bases are shared with TRBD2. CDR3 size: 15 residues. V was clipped by 4 bases and J by 0 bases; unmatched bases: 4. In germline, CDR1 is DFQATT, CDR2 SNEGSKA (reference sequence). CDR3 bases: TGCAGTGCTACAAGGACTAGCGGAAGCACAGATACGCAGTATTTT. It codes for CSATRTSGSTDTQYF.